Presented here are 10 T cell receptor beta chains from one specimen sequenced in a study of T cell responses to AZD1222 COVID-19 vaccine. Measured with immunoSEQ multiplex PCR; TCRdb has only the in-frame clones, and not every one. Of 130,000 to 150,000 clones in the sample, about 86% were seen once. The sample here was peripheral blood, taken 28 days after the second AZD1222 dose. The receptors here all came from an adult who received the AZD1222 COVID-19 vaccine.

The rearrangement uses TRBV7-9 and TRBJ2-7; D perhaps matches TRBD1 (6 bases). The CDR3 extends over 14 amino acids. Trimming stripped 5 bases from V and 0 bases from J, with 11 bases between. Per the germline V gene, CDR1 is SEHNR and CDR2 is FQNEAQ (reference sequence). The CDR3 nucleotides are TGTGCCAGCAGCGAATCGGGACACTCCTACGAGCAGTACTTC. Amino acid sequence: CASSESGHSYEQYF. The variable domain in full, with the rest retrieved from reference TRBV7-9 and TRBJ2-7, is DTGVSQNPRHKITKRGQNVTFRCDPISEHNRLYWYRQTLGQGPEFLTYFQNEAQLEKSRLLSDRFSAERPKGSFSTLEIQRTEQGDSAMYLCASSESGHSYEQYFGPGTRLTVT.

CDR3 sequence reads: CASSQDWPGGAIDTQYF. CDR3 DNA: TGTGCCAGCAGCCAAGATTGGCCCGGGGGAGCCATAGATACGCAGTATTTT. V and J are TRBV4-2 and TRBJ2-3, with D possibly TRBD2 on 6 matching bases. This CDR3 has 17 amino acids. CDR1 and CDR2 (germline): LGHNA, YNFKEQ. The V gene lost 0 bases and the J gene lost 5 bases, with 18 bases spanning the gap.

The chain carries TRBV5-5 and TRBJ1-2; the D is unclear. Germline V gives CDR1 SGHKS, CDR2 YYEKEE (reference sequence). The CDR3 has 14 amino acids. Trimming cost V 1 base and J 2 bases, with 9 bases left between them. The CDR3 nucleotides are TGTGCCAGCAGCTTGCAAGCGGAGAACTATGGCTACACCTTC. As protein: CASSLQAENYGYTF.

V usage is TRBV7-2 and J usage is TRBJ1-1, with 9 bases matching TRBD1. The V gene end was trimmed by 5 bases and the J gene end by 5 bases; junction bases not matched to a gene: 15. This CDR3 spans 17 amino acids. Germline loops: CDR1 SGHTA, CDR2 FQGNSA. CDR3 protein: CASSSDRGYYEHTEAFF. The CDR3 DNA is TGTGCCAGCAGCAGCGACAGGGGGTATTATGAACATACTGAAGCTTTCTTT.

The chain employs TRBV11-2 and TRBJ1-5; no clear D gene. The CDR3 spans 13 residues. V was shortened by 3 bases and J by 0 bases, with 3 bases between the two germline ends. CDR1 and CDR2 (germline): SGHAT, FQNNGV. CDR3 DNA sequence: TGTGCCAGCAGCTTTTTTAGCAATCAGCCCCAGCATTTT. Protein product: CASSFFSNQPQHF.

A few counts support this clone. The chain joins TRBV14 to TRBJ2-7; unclear D gene. V lost 8 bases, J lost 1 base, and 18 bases lay in between. The V gene's germline CDR1 is SGHDN and CDR2 FVKESK. The CDR3 spans 15 residues. CDR3 coding DNA: TGTGCCAGCGGCTCCCACAGCGCCTCGTCCTACGAGCAGTACTTC. Amino acid sequence: CASGSHSASSYEQYF.

The chain combines TRBV7-9 with TRBJ2-7, with TRBD1 matching 8 bases. The CDR3 consists of 16 residues. V shed 4 bases and J 2 bases; nucleotides not matched to a gene: 10. The germline CDR1 and CDR2 sequences are SEHNR and FQNEAQ (reference sequence). CDR3 nucleotides: TGTGCCAGCAGCTCTTCTGGACAGGGTGCAACCTACGAGCAGTACTTC. Translated: CASSSSGQGATYEQYF.

This clone was detected only once. V gene TRBV18 combines with J gene TRBJ1-1; maybe TRBD1 (5 bases). Trimming left V 8 bases short and J 4 bases short, with 17 bases between. The CDR3 totals 14 residues. Germline V lookup: CDR1 KGHSH, CDR2 LQKENI. The DNA of the CDR3 is TGTGCCAGCCGGTTTGGGGGGTCGAGCACTGAAGCTTTCTTT. It yields the protein CASRFGGSSTEAFF.

J is TRBJ1-3 and V is TRBV7-8, with D perhaps TRBD1 (5 bases). CDR1 is SGHVS, CDR2 FQNEAQ, per germline. CDR3 length: 15 residues. Trimming stripped 5 bases from V and 4 bases from J, with 15 bases between. The CDR3 loop reads CASSLSWGSGNTIYF. CDR3 in DNA: TGTGCCAGCAGCCTAAGTTGGGGGTCCGGAAACACCATATATTTT.

The rearrangement uses TRBV15 and TRBJ2-1; 9 positions match TRBD2. The V and J ends lost 1 base and 7 bases, in that order; junction bases with no gene match: 5. Germline V gives CDR1 LNHNV, CDR2 YYDKDF (reference sequence). This CDR3 has 15 residues. CDR3 sequence: CATSRGSGSGNEQFF. The CDR3 DNA reads as TGTGCCACCAGCAGAGGTAGCGGGAGTGGGAATGAGCAGTTCTTC.